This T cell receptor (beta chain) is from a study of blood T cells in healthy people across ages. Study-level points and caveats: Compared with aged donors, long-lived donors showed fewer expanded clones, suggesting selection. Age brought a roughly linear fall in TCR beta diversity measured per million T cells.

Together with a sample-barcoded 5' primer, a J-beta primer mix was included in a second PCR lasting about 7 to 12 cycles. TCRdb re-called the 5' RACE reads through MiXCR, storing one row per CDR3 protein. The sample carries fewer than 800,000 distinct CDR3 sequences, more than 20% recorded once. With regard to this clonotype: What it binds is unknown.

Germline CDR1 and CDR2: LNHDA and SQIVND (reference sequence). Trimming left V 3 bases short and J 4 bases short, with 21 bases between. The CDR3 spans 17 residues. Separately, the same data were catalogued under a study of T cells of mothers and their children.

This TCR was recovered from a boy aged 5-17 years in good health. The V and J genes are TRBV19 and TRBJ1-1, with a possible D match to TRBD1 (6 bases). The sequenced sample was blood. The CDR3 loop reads CASSIFGGGDWPTEAFF. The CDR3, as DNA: TGTGCCAGTAGTATTTTCGGAGGGGGGGATTGGCCCACTGAAGCTTTCTTT.